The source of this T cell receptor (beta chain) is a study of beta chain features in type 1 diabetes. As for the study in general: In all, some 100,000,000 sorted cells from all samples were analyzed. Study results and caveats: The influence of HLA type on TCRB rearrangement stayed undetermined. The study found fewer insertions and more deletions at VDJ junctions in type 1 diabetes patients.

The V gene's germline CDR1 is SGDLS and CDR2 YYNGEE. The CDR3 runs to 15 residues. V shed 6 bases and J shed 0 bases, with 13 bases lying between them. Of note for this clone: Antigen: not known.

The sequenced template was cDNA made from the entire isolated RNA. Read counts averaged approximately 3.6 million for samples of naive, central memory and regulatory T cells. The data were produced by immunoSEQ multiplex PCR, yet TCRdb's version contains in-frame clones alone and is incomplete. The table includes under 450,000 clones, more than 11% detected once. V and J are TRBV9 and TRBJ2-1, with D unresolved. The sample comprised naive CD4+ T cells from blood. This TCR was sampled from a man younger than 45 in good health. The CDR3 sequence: CASTPTISSYNEQFF. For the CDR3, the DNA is TGTGCCAGCACCCCCACCATATCCTCCTACAATGAGCAGTTCTTC.